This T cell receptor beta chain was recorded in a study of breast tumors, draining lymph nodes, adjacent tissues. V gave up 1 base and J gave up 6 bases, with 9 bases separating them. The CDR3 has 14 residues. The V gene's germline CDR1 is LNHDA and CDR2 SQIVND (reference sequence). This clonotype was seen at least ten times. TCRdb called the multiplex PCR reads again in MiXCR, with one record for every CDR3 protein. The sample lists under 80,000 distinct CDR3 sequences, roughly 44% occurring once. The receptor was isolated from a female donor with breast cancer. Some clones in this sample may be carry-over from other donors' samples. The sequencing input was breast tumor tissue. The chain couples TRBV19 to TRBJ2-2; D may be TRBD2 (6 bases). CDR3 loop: CASSIGGGPGELFF. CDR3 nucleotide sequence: TGTGCCAGTAGTATAGGAGGAGGGCCCGGGGAGCTGTTTTTT.